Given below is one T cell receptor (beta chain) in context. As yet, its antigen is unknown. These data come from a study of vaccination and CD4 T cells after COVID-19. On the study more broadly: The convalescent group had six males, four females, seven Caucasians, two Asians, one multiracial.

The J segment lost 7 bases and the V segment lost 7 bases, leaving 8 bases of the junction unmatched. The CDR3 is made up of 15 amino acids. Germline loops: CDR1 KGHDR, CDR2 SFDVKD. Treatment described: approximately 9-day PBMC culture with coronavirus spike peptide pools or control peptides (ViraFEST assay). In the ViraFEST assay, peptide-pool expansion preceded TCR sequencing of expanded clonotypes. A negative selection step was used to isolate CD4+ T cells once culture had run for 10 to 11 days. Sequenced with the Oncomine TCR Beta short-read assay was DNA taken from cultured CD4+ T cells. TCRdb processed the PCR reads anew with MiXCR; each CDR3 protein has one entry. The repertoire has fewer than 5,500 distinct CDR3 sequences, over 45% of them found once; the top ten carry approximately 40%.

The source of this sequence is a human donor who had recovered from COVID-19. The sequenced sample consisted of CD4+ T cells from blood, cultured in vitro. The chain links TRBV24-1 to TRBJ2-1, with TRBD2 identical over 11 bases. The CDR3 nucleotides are TGTGCCACCAGCCTTAGCGGGAGGGCCCGGAATGAGCAGTTCTTC. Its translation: CATSLSGRARNEQFF.